This TCR beta chain appears in the sequencing data of a study of glioma-infiltrating T cells after dendritic cell vaccination. About the research overall: Autologous tumor lysate-pulsed dendritic cell vaccination was given between the early 2000s and the early 2010s. At biweekly intervals, patients got three intradermal dendritic cell vaccine injections.

Method: immunoSEQ multiplex PCR; TCRdb's copy keeps in-frame clones and lacks some. The data contain around 87,000 clones, roughly 80% of them singletons. Time point here: after dendritic cell vaccination, including at tumor progression/relapse. Germline CDR1 and CDR2: SGHTA and FQGNSA. V lost 5 bases and J lost 2; bases outside the gene matches: 11. The CDR3 contains 16 residues. The sequencing here drew on blood, taken after dendritic cell vaccination. J is TRBJ1-2 and V is TRBV7-2, with TRBD1 matching over 7 bases. This receptor was obtained from a human donor with glioblastoma. This CDR3 is CASSQDRRPDNYGYTF. CDR3 sequence (DNA): TGTGCCAGCAGCCAGGACAGGCGACCCGACAACTATGGCTACACCTTC. The full variable domain, with the rest looked up from reference TRBV7-2 and TRBJ1-2, is GAGVSQSPSNKVTEKGKDVELRCDPISGHTALYWYRQSLGQGLEFLIYFQGNSAPDKSGLPSDRFSAERTGGSVSTLTIQRTQQEDSAVYLCASSQDRRPDNYGYTFGSGTRLTVV.